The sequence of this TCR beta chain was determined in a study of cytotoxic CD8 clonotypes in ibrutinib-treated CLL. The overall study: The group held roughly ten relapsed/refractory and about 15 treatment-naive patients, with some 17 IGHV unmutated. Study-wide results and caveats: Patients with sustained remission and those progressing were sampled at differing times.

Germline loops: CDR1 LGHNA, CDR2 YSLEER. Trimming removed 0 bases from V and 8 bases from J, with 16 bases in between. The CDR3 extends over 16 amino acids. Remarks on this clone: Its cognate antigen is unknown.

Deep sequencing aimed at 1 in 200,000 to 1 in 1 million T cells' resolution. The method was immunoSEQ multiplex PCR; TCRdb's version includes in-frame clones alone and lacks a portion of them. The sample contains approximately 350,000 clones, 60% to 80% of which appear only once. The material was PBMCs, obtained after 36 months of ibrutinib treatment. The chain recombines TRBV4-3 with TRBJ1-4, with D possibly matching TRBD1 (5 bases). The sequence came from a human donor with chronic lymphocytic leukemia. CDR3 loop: CASSQDRAAGWEKLFF. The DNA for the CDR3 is TGCGCCAGCAGCCAAGATAGAGCGGCAGGGTGGGAAAAACTGTTTTTT.